This entry describes one TCR beta chain. What it recognizes is unknown. Produced via immunoSEQ multiplex PCR; TCRdb's table is partial and in-frame only. This table holds about 6,000 clones, around 60% found once. The data were obtained in a study of tissue T cells after allogeneic stem cell transplantation. Non-transplant comparator patients with other cancers had at least five gastrointestinal samples and no known gastrointestinal disease. Findings and caveats of the study: The study did not identify alloreactive or antigen-specific tissue TCRs, and some clones might be persisting host cells. In patients and mice, blood and spleen missed much of tissue repertoire. Within patients, tissue anatomy strongly shaped TCR repertoire composition.

This specimen consisted of duodenum tissue, obtained at autopsy. The receptor was isolated from a woman aged 18-55 years with breast cancer.

The CDR3 reads CASSQDLGTGSQPQHF. For the CDR3, the DNA is TGCGCCAGCAGCCAAGATCTGGGGACCGGGAGTCAGCCCCAGCATTTT. This chain uses TRBV4-3 with TRBJ1-5, with a weak D call TRBD1 (5 bases). The CDR3 has 16 residues. Germline V CDR1 and CDR2: LGHNA, YSLEER. Deletions cut 0 bases from V and 6 bases from J, with 15 bases between.